The rows below give T cell receptor beta chains drawn from one sample of a study of blood T cell repertoires in COVID-19. This table comes from immunoSEQ multiplex PCR, and its TCRdb copy is limited to in-frame clones, with some not included. The sample holds 190,000 or so clones, approximately 87% seen once. The source material was peripheral blood. These receptor sequences come from a woman between 18 and 29 years old who had recovered from COVID-19. The CDR3 runs from the conserved cysteine through the conserved F or W. D genes are given only for firm matches. Clone size is stated in some rows and not others, as once, few, many or a class when expanded.

.	TRBJ2-1	TRBV7-2	.	TGTGCCAGCAGCTTAGTGCGGGGTACCTACAATGAGCAGTTCTTC	CASSLVRGTYNEQFF
.	TRBJ1-5	TRBV7-9	.	TGTGCCAGCAGCGAAAGGGCGGGGGGCAATCAGCCCCAGCATTTT	CASSERAGGNQPQHF
.	TRBJ2-3	TRBV7-3	TRBD1	TGTGCCAGCAGCCCGGGACAGCACACAGATACGCAGTATTTT	CASSPGQHTDTQYF
.	TRBJ2-1	TRBV11-2	TRBD2	TGTGCCAGCAGCCCATCAGCGGGAGTACGATCCTACAATGAGCAGTTCTTC	CASSPSAGVRSYNEQFF
.	TRBJ2-3	TRBV6-5	.	TGTGCCAGCAGTCCGCTATTGGTGAGCACAGATACGCAGTATTTT	CASSPLLVSTDTQYF
.	TRBJ1-5	TRBV6-5	TRBD1	TGTGCCAGCAGGGACCAGGGGGCTAGCAATCAGCCCCAGCATTTT	CASRDQGASNQPQHF
.	TRBJ2-1	TRBV4-1	.	.	CASSQVAGGTIF
.	TRBJ2-1	TRBV25-1	TRBD2	TGTGCCAGCAGTGAGCGTAGCGGGCTATACAATGAGCAGTTCTTC	CASSERSGLYNEQFF
.	TRBJ1-1	TRBV6-2/TRBV6-3	.	TGTGCCAGCAGTTACTCGGTGCTCAACAGGGAAGCTTTCTTT	CASSYSVLNREAFF
.	TRBJ2-2	TRBV7-2	TRBD2	TGTGCCAGCAGCCAAGGACTAGCGGTCACCGGGGAGCTGTTTTTT	CASSQGLAVTGELFF
.	TRBJ1-5	TRBV5-5	.	TGTGCCAGCAGCCCCATACAGGGTAACAGCAATCAGCCCCAGCATTTT	CASSPIQGNSNQPQHF
many	TRBJ2-3	TRBV7-9	.	TGTGCCAGCAGCGGTTACGGAGGGCGCACAGATACGCAGTATTTT	CASSGYGGRTDTQYF
.	TRBJ1-1	TRBV27	TRBD1	TGTGCCAGCAGGTGGGGGCAGGGGGATCTTTACACTGAAGCTTTCTTT	CASRWGQGDLYTEAFF
.	TRBJ1-4	TRBV6-5	TRBD1	TGTGCCAGCAGCACCTATGGGACAGTGGGGGAAAAACTGTTTTTT	CASSTYGTVGEKLFF
.	TRBJ2-3	TRBV18	TRBD2	TGTGCCAGCTCACCAACTCCGGGACTAGCGGGGGTAGCAAGAGATACGCAGTATTTT	CASSPTPGLAGVARDTQYF
.	TRBJ2-2	TRBV6-5	.	TGTGCCAGCACCCGGGTCCTCGGGGTGGCCGGGGAGCTGTTTTTT	CASTRVLGVAGELFF
once	TRBJ2-3	TRBV6-5	.	TGTGCCAGCAGTTTAATAGCTCGTGATACGCAGTATTTT	CASSLIARDTQYF
.	TRBJ2-1	TRBV7-2	TRBD2	TGTGCCAGCAGCTTACTAGCGGGAGGACCTTACAATGAGCAGTTCTTC	CASSLLAGGPYNEQFF
.	TRBJ1-1	TRBV2	TRBD1	TGTGCCACCAGGGGGAGGAACACTGAAGCTTTCTTT	CATRGRNTEAFF
.	TRBJ1-2	TRBV4-1	TRBD1	TGCGCCAGCAGCCAAGATCCGGGACAGGGGGACTATGGCTACACCTTC	CASSQDPGQGDYGYTF
.	TRBJ2-1	TRBV27	TRBD2	TGTGCCAGCAGTTTTAGCGGGGGGCCACACAATGAGCAGTTCTTC	CASSFSGGPHNEQFF
.	TRBJ2-7	TRBV11-1	TRBD1	TGTGCCAGCAGCCCAATAGGACAGGTGTACGAGCAGTACTTC	CASSPIGQVYEQYF
once	TRBJ1-5	TRBV4-1	TRBD1	TGCGCCAGCAGCTGGGACAGGGGCAATCAGCCCCAGCATTTT	CASSWDRGNQPQHF
.	TRBJ2-3	TRBV27	.	TGTGCCAGCAGTAACAGGGGGGGTTGGACAGATACGCAGTATTTT	CASSNRGGWTDTQYF
.	TRBJ1-2	TRBV4-1	.	TGCGCCAGCAGCCACAGCAGGGGTGGAAATGGCTACACCTTC	CASSHSRGGNGYTF
few	TRBJ1-2	TRBV15	.	TGTGCCACCAGCAGGAAACTAGACATGTCAGTCGGCTACACCTTC	CATSRKLDMSVGYTF
.	TRBJ1-2	TRBV30	.	TGTGCCTGGAGTGTACGGGGTCCCTATGGCTACACCTTC	CAWSVRGPYGYTF
.	TRBJ2-7	TRBV4-3	TRBD1	TGCGCCAGCAGCTGGTCCGGGACAGGGGAAATTTACGAGCAGTACTTC	CASSWSGTGEIYEQYF
.	TRBJ1-3	TRBV3-1/TRBV3-2	.	TGTGCCAGCAGCCAAAGGGGCAGTGTGGGAAACACCATATATTTT	CASSQRGSVGNTIYF
.	TRBJ2-1	TRBV12-5	.	TGTGCTAGTGGTTTGCCCACGACAGGTAGCTCCTACAATGAGCAGTTCTTC	CASGLPTTGSSYNEQFF
.	TRBJ2-5	TRBV6-5	TRBD1	TGTGCCAGCAGCCGACCGGGACAGGGAAAAGAGACCCAGTACTTC	CASSRPGQGKETQYF
.	TRBJ2-2	TRBV4-1	TRBD2	TGCGCCAGCAGCCAAGATCCCGGACTAGCAGCGACCGGGGAGCTGTTTTTT	CASSQDPGLAATGELFF
.	TRBJ1-3	TRBV4-3	.	TGCGCCAGCAGCCAAGACACAGTCTCTGGAAACACCATATATTTT	CASSQDTVSGNTIYF
.	TRBJ1-3	TRBV20-1	TRBD1	TGCAGTGCTAGTGCAACCGGGACAGGGGATTCTGGAAACACCATATATTTT	CSASATGTGDSGNTIYF
once	TRBJ2-3	TRBV3-1/TRBV3-2	.	TGTGCCAGCAGCACCAGGGGAGAAGGTACGCAGTATTTT	CASSTRGEGTQYF
.	TRBJ1-5	TRBV18	.	TGTGCCAGCTCACCAGGGGGCGGATGGCCCCAGCATTTT	CASSPGGGWPQHF
.	TRBJ2-7	TRBV15	TRBD1	TGTGCCACCAGCAGCCACGACAGGGACGAGCAGTACTTC	CATSSHDRDEQYF
.	TRBJ2-1	TRBV7-8	.	TGTGCCAGCAGCCTGTATATCCGGGGGAATGAGCAGTTCTTC	CASSLYIRGNEQFF
few	TRBJ2-2	TRBV9	.	TGTGCCAGCAGCGTAGTCGAGACTTTGAACACCGGGGAGCTGTTTTTT	CASSVVETLNTGELFF
.	TRBJ2-5	TRBV5-1	.	TGCGCCAGCAGCTTTGGTAGGGGTGAGCAAGAGACCCAGTACTTC	CASSFGRGEQETQYF
.	TRBJ2-5	TRBV5-6	.	TGTGCCAGCAGCTTGGGAGGTGACCAAGAGACCCAGTACTTC	CASSLGGDQETQYF
.	TRBJ2-5	TRBV7-2	.	TGTGCCAGCAGCTTAGCGCAGGGTGAGGAGACCCAGTACTTC	CASSLAQGEETQYF
.	TRBJ1-2	TRBV5-1	TRBD1	TGCGCCAGCAGGCGACAGGGGTCCTATGGCTACACCTTC	CASRRQGSYGYTF
.	TRBJ2-3	TRBV29-1	.	TGCAGCGTGAGGACAGAATTAGATACGCAGTATTTT	CSVRTELDTQYF
.	TRBJ2-4	TRBV29-1	TRBD2	TGCAGCGTTGAATCTTATCGCGGGGGGGCCAAAAACATTCAGTACTTC	CSVESYRGGAKNIQYF
few	TRBJ1-1	TRBV7-3	TRBD1	TGTGCCAGCAGCGGACAGGTCAACACTGAAGCTTTCTTT	CASSGQVNTEAFF
.	TRBJ2-2	TRBV5-4	.	TGTGCCAGCAGCTTGGGGCAGGGATCGCTGTTTTTT	CASSLGQGSLFF
.	TRBJ2-5	TRBV6-4	TRBD2	TGTGCCAGCAGTGAGGCGGGGGGGCAAGAGACCCAGTACTTC	CASSEAGGQETQYF
once	TRBJ1-1	TRBV7-8	TRBD1	TGTGCCAGCAGCCGCAGGGGGCGGAGCACTGAAGCTTTCTTT	CASSRRGRSTEAFF
.	TRBJ1-1	TRBV24-1	.	TGTGCCACCAGTGGACAGCCGGGCACTGAAGCTTTCTTT	CATSGQPGTEAFF
.	TRBJ2-2	TRBV4-3	.	TGCGCCAGCAGCCAAAAACCGGACAGCTACACCGGGGAGCTGTTTTTT	CASSQKPDSYTGELFF
.	TRBJ2-3	TRBV5-6	TRBD2	TGTGCCAGCAGTTGGAGCGGGGGCACAGATACGCAGTATTTT	CASSWSGGTDTQYF
.	TRBJ1-6	TRBV29-1	TRBD1	TGCAGCGGAGGACAGGTCCACCGGGCTTGTTCACCCCTCCACTTT	CSGGQVHRACSPLHF
once	TRBJ1-1	TRBV19	.	TGTGCCAGTAGTCAAAATCCAGGGAAGGCTGAAGCTTTCTTT	CASSQNPGKAEAFF
.	TRBJ1-4	TRBV7-8	.	TGTGCCAGCAGCAGACAGGCCCTAGGTGAAAAACTGTTTTTT	CASSRQALGEKLFF
.	TRBJ2-2	TRBV19	TRBD2	TGTGCCAGTAGTAAGGGACTAGGGAACACCGGGGAGCTGTTTTTT	CASSKGLGNTGELFF